Presented here are 2 T cell receptor beta chains from one specimen sequenced in a study of T cells after yellow fever vaccination. TCRdb re-called the 5' RACE reads with MiXCR, one entry per CDR3 protein. The table includes some 350,000 distinct CDR3 sequences, more than 9% detected once. The source was PBMCs, collected on the day of the first yellow fever vaccination. The receptors originated from a man between 18 and 29 years old who received the YFV17D yellow fever vaccine.

The DNA of the CDR3 is TGTGCCAGCAGTCCCGCGTCGCAGGGAGGGAATGAGCAGTTCTTC. Amino acid sequence: CASSPASQGGNEQFF. The chain is built from TRBV28 and TRBJ2-1; 7 positions match TRBD2. There are 15 residues in the CDR3. The ends lost 5 bases at V and 7 bases at J; junction bases unmatched: 11. The germline V gene encodes CDR1 MDHEN and CDR2 SYDVKM. The whole variable domain, filled in from reference TRBV28 and TRBJ2-1, reads DVKVTQSSRYLVKRTGEKVFLECVQDMDHENMFWYRQDPGLGLRLIYFSYDVKMKEKGDIPEGYSVSREKKERFSLILESASTNQTSMYLCASSPASQGGNEQFFGPGTRLTVL.

V gene TRBV4-3 combines with J gene TRBJ1-5; a possible D gene is TRBD1 (6 bases). CDR3 length: 19 amino acids. The germline CDR1 and CDR2 sequences are LGHNA and YSLEER. The V gene lost 1 base and the J gene lost 5 bases, with 24 bases spanning the gap. The CDR3 sequence is CASSQVGWEGGYLDQPQHF. The DNA of the CDR3 is TGCGCCAGCAGCCAAGTAGGGTGGGAGGGGGGATACCTGGATCAGCCCCAGCATTTT.